This T cell receptor beta chain was recorded in a study of beta chain features in type 1 diabetes. V was trimmed by 5 bases and J by 6 bases, leaving 10 bases between them. This CDR3 contains 12 residues. Germline CDR1 MNHEY, CDR2 SVGAGI. The investigators reverse transcribed all of the isolated RNA, so they sequenced expressed TCRB transcripts. Assay used: immunoSEQ multiplex PCR; TCRdb lists only in-frame clones, some missing. The data show fewer than 250,000 clones, with approximately 14% seen just once and around 0.03% held by the top ten. The V call is TRBV6-5, the J call TRBJ1-2, with D possibly TRBD1 on 5 matching bases. This clonotype was sampled from a woman between 35 and 50 years old in good health. The specimen was naive CD4+ T cells from blood. Written as DNA, the CDR3 is TGTGCCAGCAGTGAAAGGGGTAATGGCTACACCTTC. It translates to CASSERGNGYTF.